The 8 T cell receptor beta chains reported below all come from one sample, sequenced in a study of shared clonotypes between healthy human individuals. Only in-frame clones appear in the TCRdb table, and some are missing; sequencing was by immunoSEQ multiplex PCR. The data hold over a million clones, with 78% observed a single time. Sequencing was done on a sample of memory CD4+ T cells from PBMCs. As for subset: CD45RA-negative fraction. Every receptor here comes from a man younger than 35 in good health. Some clones in this sample may be carry-over from other donors' samples.

This clone showed up just once. The chain links TRBV9 to TRBJ1-5; D possibly corresponds to TRBD1 (6 bases). Germline V lookup: CDR1 SGDLS, CDR2 YYNGEE. V lost 0 bases and J lost 8, with 18 bases in between. This CDR3 region has 16 residues. CDR3 in DNA: TGTGCCAGCAGCGTAGGAGAGTCCAGGGGTTGGGAGCCCCAGCATTTT. Protein sequence: CASSVGESRGWEPQHF.

The chain joins TRBV7-2 to TRBJ1-4, with 8 bases that match TRBD1. Trimming removed 5 bases from V and 5 bases from J; junction bases left unmatched: 7. The CDR3 has 15 amino acids. The germline V gene has CDR1 SGHTA and CDR2 FQGNSA. The CDR3: CASSKQTGGNEKLFF. CDR3 in DNA: TGTGCCAGCAGCAAACAAACAGGGGGGAATGAAAAACTGTTTTTT.

This clone showed up just a few times. This sequence joins TRBV11-1 and TRBJ2-2, with TRBD2 matching over 10 bases. CDR1 and CDR2 from the germline V gene are SGHAT and FQDESV (reference sequence). This CDR3 has 17 residues. V was clipped by 2 bases and J by 2 bases; unmatched bases: 5. The DNA for the CDR3 is TGTGCCAGCAGCTTACTAGCGGGAGCTGTTAACACCGGGGAGCTGTTTTTT. This codes for CASSLLAGAVNTGELFF.

The V gene is TRBV5-1, the J gene TRBJ2-7; D call uncertain. Between the trimmed V and J ends, which lost 7 bases and 1 base, there was a span of 12 bases. Germline values: CDR1 SGHRS, CDR2 YFSETQ. The CDR3 consists of 13 residues. CDR3 DNA sequence: TGCGCCAGCCAGGACCCAGGATCCTACGAGCAGTACTTC. This encodes CASQDPGSYEQYF.

The rearrangement uses TRBV5-1 and TRBJ2-7, with 14 bases matching TRBD2. The CDR3 runs to 18 residues. V trimming: 4 bases; J trimming: 0 bases; junction bases outside the gene matches: 9. Germline CDR1 SGHRS, CDR2 YFSETQ. DNA for the CDR3: TGCGCCAGCAGCGGACCGGGACTAGCGGGAGTCCGCTCCTACGAGCAGTACTTC. Encoded protein: CASSGPGLAGVRSYEQYF.

The chain uses TRBV6-5 and TRBJ2-7; D may match TRBD1 or TRBD2 (5 bases each). Trimming cost V 6 bases and J 0 bases, with 15 bases left between them. The CDR3 loop spans 15 amino acids. CDR1 and CDR2 (germline): MNHEY, SVGAGI. The chain's CDR3 is CASSSRGSLSYEQYF. CDR3 in DNA: TGTGCCAGCAGCAGCCGGGGCTCCCTCTCCTACGAGCAGTACTTC.

The V gene is TRBV7-3, the J gene TRBJ1-1; D gene ambiguous. The CDR3 spans 13 residues. The V gene's germline CDR1 is SGHTA and CDR2 FQGTGA. V lost 5 bases and J 8 bases, leaving 15 bases between the germline ends. CDR3: CASSPQVEGEAFF. Here the CDR3 DNA reads TGTGCCAGCAGCCCCCAGGTCGAGGGCGAAGCTTTCTTT.

For this clone: The sample holds other DNA sequences that translate to the same CDR3. V usage is TRBV28 and J usage is TRBJ2-7; D not certain. Germline V gives CDR1 MDHEN, CDR2 SYDVKM. The CDR3 runs 11 residues. The V gene lost 5 bases and the J gene lost 0 bases, with 2 bases spanning the gap. CDR3 loop: CASSTSYEQYF. CDR3 nucleotide sequence: TGTGCCAGCAGTACCTCCTACGAGCAGTACTTC.